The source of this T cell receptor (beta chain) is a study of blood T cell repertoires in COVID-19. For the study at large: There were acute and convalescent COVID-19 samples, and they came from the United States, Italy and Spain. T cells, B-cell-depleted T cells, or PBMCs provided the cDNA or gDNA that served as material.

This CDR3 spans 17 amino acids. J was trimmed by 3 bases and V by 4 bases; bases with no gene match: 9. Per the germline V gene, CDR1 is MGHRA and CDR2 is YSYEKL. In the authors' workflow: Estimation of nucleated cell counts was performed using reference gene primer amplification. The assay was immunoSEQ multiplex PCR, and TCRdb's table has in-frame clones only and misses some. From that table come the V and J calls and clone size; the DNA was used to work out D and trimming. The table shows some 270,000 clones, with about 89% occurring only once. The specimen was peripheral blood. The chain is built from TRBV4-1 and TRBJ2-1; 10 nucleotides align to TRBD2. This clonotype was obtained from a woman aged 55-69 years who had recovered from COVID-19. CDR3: CASSPKGGTSDYNEQFF. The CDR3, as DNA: TGCGCCAGCAGCCCCAAAGGGGGGACTAGCGACTACAATGAGCAGTTCTTC.